The clone carrying this T cell receptor (beta chain) was seen once. Its specificity is not known. The germline gives CDR1 LNHNV, CDR2 YYDKDF (reference sequence). The CDR3 has 15 amino acids. V was cut by 6 bases and J by 4 bases, with 18 bases left in between. This record comes from a study of CD8+CD57+ T cells in acquired aplastic anemia. About the research overall: The DNA of sorted CD4+ and CD8+ cells averaged around 3 ug. Overall study results and limits: Patients and controls had in common 25 to 30 CD8+ CDR3 sequences. Significance was not reached for CD8+ Simpson's diversity between patients and controls.

Genomic DNA provided the template from which TCR beta VDJ and CDR3 profiles were obtained. TCRdb reprocessed the reads with MiXCR, giving one entry per CDR3 protein. This table has some 200,000 distinct CDR3 sequences, 34% appearing once. This sequence joins TRBV15 and TRBJ1-2; tentative D call: TRBD1 (5 bases). The specimen was sorted CD4+, CD8+, or CD8+CD57+ T cells (not recorded which) from PBMCs. The TCR sequence derives from a human donor in good health, serving as a control. The CDR3 is CATSTSTGTGYGYTF. The CDR3 DNA reads TGTGCCACCAGTACTTCTACCGGGACGGGCTATGGCTACACCTTC.